Sequencing of this TCR beta chain was carried out in a study of cytomegalovirus exposure and HLA in healthy donors. Study background: The Caucasian-associated ancestry cluster held around 81% of over 350 genotyped donors.

Broader study findings: Using a false discovery rate of 0.05, a later analysis showed that some 16,000 TCR beta sequences were associated with HLA alleles. In an earlier analysis, productive rearrangement rates for most beta V segments clustered near 87% or 30%.

At sampling all donors were nominally healthy, likely with unrecorded immune exposures. This PCR relied on a set of 60 Vbeta primers and 13 Jbeta primers. The protocol was immunoSEQ multiplex PCR, while the TCRdb copy is restricted to in-frame clones and leaves out a portion. Of fewer than 150,000 clones detected, approximately 71% appear once; the ten largest clones hold about 5.3%. This clone was observed a few times. Its specificity is not known. CDR1 is SGHRS and CDR2 is YFSETQ in the germline V gene. The V end was cut by 2 bases, the J end by 1 base, with 11 bases between. The CDR3 runs 15 residues.

The sample comprised PBMCs. The chain joins TRBV5-1 to TRBJ2-3; a possible D gene is TRBD1 (6 bases). The receptor's source is a woman aged 45-60 years in good health and CMV-seronegative. CDR3 sequence reads: CASSFRGGGTDTQYF. The CDR3, as DNA: TGCGCCAGCAGCTTCCGAGGGGGAGGCACAGATACGCAGTATTTT. The full variable domain, rest sourced from reference TRBV5-1 and TRBJ2-3, is KAGVTQTPRYLIKTRGQQVTLSCSPISGHRSVSWYQQTPGQGLQFLFEYFSETQRNKGNFPGRFSGRQFSNSRSEMNVSTLELGDSALYLCASSFRGGGTDTQYFGPGTRLTVL.